The 24 T cell receptor beta chains listed next were all sequenced from one sample in a study of cytomegalovirus exposure and HLA in healthy donors. The PCR made use of 60 Vbeta and 13 Jbeta primers. Assay used: immunoSEQ multiplex PCR; TCRdb lists only in-frame clones, some missing. Altogether fewer than 150,000 clones are present, around 75% being singletons, with the ten largest covering 1.5% to 2%. Sample: PBMCs. The receptors here all came from a woman aged 25-40 years in good health and CMV-seronegative.

The chain combines TRBV5-5 with TRBJ1-3; no clear D gene. Germline CDR1 SGHKS, CDR2 YYEKEE (reference sequence). The CDR3 totals 16 residues. V gave up 0 bases and J gave up 0 bases, with 10 bases separating them. The CDR3 is CASSLVAVTSGNTIYF. The CDR3 region has the DNA TGTGCCAGCAGCTTGGTGGCGGTCACCTCTGGAAACACCATATATTTT.

The chain couples TRBV5-1 to TRBJ2-1, with 9 bases fitting TRBD2. The V gene end was trimmed by 8 bases and the J gene end by 4 bases; junction bases not matched to a gene: 7. In germline, CDR1 is SGHRS, CDR2 YFSETQ. The CDR3 spans 14 residues. The CDR3 region has the DNA TGCGCCAGTGGTTGGACTAGCGCGTACAATGAGCAGTTCTTC. This sequence encodes CASGWTSAYNEQFF.

The rearrangement links TRBV5-6 to TRBJ2-1; the D gene is possibly TRBD2 (6 bases). The CDR3 is 14 residues long. V was shortened by 1 base and J by 8 bases, with 13 bases between the two germline ends. The germline V gene has CDR1 SGHDT and CDR2 YYEEEE. The CDR3 nucleotides read TGTGCCAGCAGCTTGTGGGGGGACGTGGATGAGCAGTTCTTC. Translation gives CASSLWGDVDEQFF.

This sequence joins TRBV5-5 and TRBJ2-5; a possible D gene is TRBD2 (5 bases). With 4 bases removed from V and 1 base from J, the gap between germline ends came to 20 bases. CDR1 and CDR2 from the germline V gene are SGHKS and YYEKEE (reference sequence). The CDR3 loop spans 17 amino acids. CDR3 sequence (DNA): TGTGCCAGCAGCCTTGGGCGGGCAGGCCCTCGCCAAGAGACCCAGTACTTC. Translated, it gives CASSLGRAGPRQETQYF.

This chain links TRBV6-5 with TRBJ1-1, with D possibly matching TRBD1 (6 bases). CDR3 size: 14 residues. Germline V gene sequence: CDR1 MNHEY, CDR2 SVGAGI. V lost 5 bases, J lost 5 bases, and 15 bases lay in between. CDR3 sequence reads: CASSPGHWRTEAFF. DNA of the CDR3: TGTGCCAGCAGTCCGGGACACTGGAGGACTGAAGCTTTCTTT.

The rearrangement uses TRBV5-1 and TRBJ2-6; TRBD2 matches 12 bases. The CDR3 runs 19 residues. Germline V gene sequence: CDR1 SGHRS, CDR2 YFSETQ. Trimming cost V 4 bases and J 0 bases; bases outside gene matches: 8. CDR3 residues: CASSLWTSGTSSGANVLTF. The CDR3 DNA reads as TGCGCCAGCAGCCTCTGGACTAGCGGGACAAGCTCTGGGGCCAACGTCCTGACTTTC.

This chain connects TRBV19 to TRBJ2-1; 8 bases map to TRBD2. V shed 3 bases, J shed 14 bases, and the junction held 6 bases outside the gene matches. Germline lookup yields CDR1 LNHDA and CDR2 SQIVND (reference sequence). CDR3 length: 12 residues. This CDR3 is CASSIGRGAKFF. In nucleotides, the CDR3 is TGTGCCAGTAGTATCGGGAGGGGAGCAAAGTTCTTC.

This sequence joins TRBV18 and TRBJ1-1; D call uncertain. The V end was cut by 2 bases, the J end by 1 base, with 14 bases between. Germline V CDR1 and CDR2: KGHSH, LQKENI. The CDR3 runs 16 residues. The CDR3 DNA follows: TGTGCCAGCTCACCAACCTTTCGAGGAGAGAACACTGAAGCTTTCTTT. It encodes CASSPTFRGENTEAFF.

The chain uses TRBV5-5 and TRBJ2-1; D remains ambiguous. Germline lookup yields CDR1 SGHKS and CDR2 YYEKEE (reference sequence). V lost 4 bases and J 6 bases, leaving 8 bases between the germline ends. CDR3 length: 12 amino acids. The CDR3 spells CASSQASNEQFF. CDR3 nucleotides: TGTGCCAGCAGCCAAGCTAGCAATGAGCAGTTCTTC.

This clone was picked up a small number of times. The V call is TRBV13, the J call TRBJ2-7, with 10 positions matching TRBD2. CDR3 size: 12 residues. Per the germline V gene, CDR1 is PRHDT and CDR2 is FYEKMQ (reference sequence). J was trimmed by 7 bases and V by 4 bases; bases with no gene match: 1. In DNA, the CDR3 is TGTGCCAGCAGCTGGGGACTAGCGGAGCAGTACGTC. This gives the protein CASSWGLAEQYV.

The chain links TRBV5-5 to TRBJ1-6; D not resolved. The CDR3 sequence is 14 residues long. Trimming shortened V by 0 bases and J by 10 bases, and 11 bases separated the two germline ends. From germline, CDR1 is SGHKS and CDR2 YYEKEE (reference sequence). In nucleotides, the CDR3 is TGTGCCAGCAGCTTGGAGACTAGCGCGTCACCCCTCCACTTT. This sequence encodes CASSLETSASPLHF.

The V gene is TRBV27, the J gene TRBJ2-3, with 11 nucleotides matching TRBD1. Trimming removed 1 base from V and 3 bases from J; junction bases left unmatched: 3. Germline V lookup: CDR1 MNHEY, CDR2 SMNVEV (reference sequence). The CDR3 extends over 16 amino acids. The CDR3 region is CASSLYWDRGTDTQYF. For the CDR3, the DNA is TGTGCCAGCAGTTTATATTGGGACAGGGGGACAGATACGCAGTATTTT.

This clone showed up just once. The V gene is TRBV5-5, the J gene TRBJ1-1, with 7 nucleotides matching TRBD1. This CDR3 has 14 amino acids. The V segment lost 2 bases and the J segment 5 bases; nucleotides outside the gene matches: 6. Germline CDR1 and CDR2: SGHKS and YYEKEE (reference sequence). The CDR3 DNA reads as TGTGCCAGCAGCTTTAGGGGGCGAGAAACTGAAGCTTTCTTT. It specifies CASSFRGRETEAFF. The entire variable domain, with the rest obtained from reference TRBV5-5 and TRBJ1-1, is as follows: DAGVTQSPTHLIKTRGQQVTLRCSPISGHKSVSWYQQVLGQGPQFIFQYYEKEERGRGNFPDRFSARQFPNYSSELNVNALLLGDSALYLCASSFRGRETEAFFGQGTRLTVV.

This chain links TRBV6-6 with TRBJ2-7; TRBD1 might be the D (6 bases). Germline V lookup: CDR1 MNHNY, CDR2 SVGAGI (reference sequence). The CDR3 spans 12 residues. V was shortened by 4 bases and J by 5 bases, with 9 bases between the two germline ends. CDR3 in amino acids: CASSSPGDEQYF. CDR3 nucleotides: TGTGCCAGCAGTTCCCCAGGGGACGAGCAGTACTTC.

This clone was detected a few times. This chain joins TRBV5-1 and TRBJ2-7; 11 nucleotides match TRBD1. CDR3 length: 14 residues. Unmatched junction bases numbered 6, after V lost 4 bases and J lost 6 bases. The germline CDR1 and CDR2 sequences are SGHRS and YFSETQ. CDR3 protein: CASSGTGTGGEQYV. Written as DNA, the CDR3 is TGCGCCAGCAGCGGAACCGGGACAGGGGGCGAGCAGTACGTC.

This chain links TRBV27 with TRBJ1-2; possibly TRBD1 for D (5 bases). This CDR3 region has 16 residues. Trimming removed 2 bases from V and 6 bases from J, with 19 bases in between. Per germline, CDR1 MNHEY and CDR2 SMNVEV (reference sequence). This CDR3 reads CASSLTSLGQVDGYTF. CDR3 bases: TGTGCCAGCAGTTTAACCTCGTTGGGGCAGGTGGATGGCTACACCTTC.

V and J are TRBV5-5 and TRBJ2-1, with 7 bases that match TRBD1. Trimming at V came to 0 bases and at J to 3 bases, leaving 3 bases not matched to a gene. Germline lookup yields CDR1 SGHKS and CDR2 YYEKEE (reference sequence). This CDR3 spans 15 amino acids. In nucleotides, the CDR3 is TGTGCCAGCAGCTTGGGTTGGGACAGCTACAATGAGCAGTTCTTC. Its protein is CASSLGWDSYNEQFF. Based on the CDR3 plus reference TRBV5-5 and TRBJ2-1, the full variable domain is DAGVTQSPTHLIKTRGQQVTLRCSPISGHKSVSWYQQVLGQGPQFIFQYYEKEERGRGNFPDRFSARQFPNYSSELNVNALLLGDSALYLCASSLGWDSYNEQFFGPGTRLTVL.

This clone was recorded a few times. The sample contains more than one DNA sequence encoding this CDR3. V is TRBV6-1 and J is TRBJ2-7; perhaps TRBD2 as D (5 bases). This CDR3 region has 12 residues. V was shortened by 6 bases and J by 1 base, with 7 bases between the two germline ends. Germline loops: CDR1 MNHNS, CDR2 SASEGT. CDR3 region: CASRGGSYEQYV. The DNA of the CDR3 is TGTGCCAGCAGAGGAGGTTCCTACGAGCAGTACGTC.

This chain uses TRBV5-4 with TRBJ2-5; 7 bases are a match to TRBD1. With 3 bases clipped from V and 5 bases from J, the junction kept 10 bases outside the gene matches. The CDR3 contains 15 residues. CDR1 and CDR2 (germline): SGHNT, YYREEE (reference sequence). This CDR3 is CASSSKDRLPETQYF. The CDR3 DNA reads TGTGCCAGCAGCTCGAAGGACAGGTTGCCGGAGACCCAGTACTTC.

The V call is TRBV19, the J call TRBJ1-5, with a possible D match to TRBD1 (6 bases). Between the trimmed V and J ends, which lost 4 bases and 11 bases, there was a span of 18 bases. Germline V gene sequence: CDR1 LNHDA, CDR2 SQIVND (reference sequence). This CDR3 contains 14 residues. The chain's CDR3 is CASSTGVEVWAQHF. CDR3 bases: TGTGCCAGTAGTACAGGGGTTGAAGTATGGGCCCAGCATTTT.

The CDR3 region is CASTPSGSQETQYF. In nucleotides, the CDR3 is TGTGCCAGCACACCTAGCGGGAGCCAAGAGACCCAGTACTTC. The chain links TRBV6-9 to TRBJ2-5, with TRBD2 matching 10 bases. This CDR3 has 14 amino acids. The V gene's germline CDR1 is MNHGY and CDR2 SVAAGI. V was pared by 7 bases and J by 1 base, with 3 bases of the junction left unmatched.

The chain is built from TRBV7-2 and TRBJ2-7; no reliable D call. Looked up from germline, CDR1 is SGHTA and CDR2 is FQGNSA. The CDR3 is 12 residues long. Deletions cut 3 bases from V and 7 bases from J, with 10 bases between. The CDR3 reads CASSFLTGEQYF. For the CDR3, the DNA is TGTGCCAGCAGCTTTTTGACGGGTGAGCAGTACTTC.

This clone was seen more than once but under ten times. This sequence joins TRBV27 and TRBJ1-1; D is unresolved. Germline CDR1 reads MNHEY; CDR2 reads SMNVEV (reference sequence). The V end was cut by 5 bases, the J end by 0 bases, with 10 bases between. The CDR3 loop spans 14 amino acids. The CDR3 spells CASSPYGVNTEAFF. In nucleotides, the CDR3 is TGTGCCAGCAGTCCTTACGGGGTGAACACTGAAGCTTTCTTT.

A word on this clone: A read error may produce the germline difference seen at one junction end. The genes are TRBV7-7 and TRBJ1-4; TRBD1 is a possible D gene (6 bases). CDR1 SSHAT and CDR2 FNYEAQ come from the germline V gene (reference sequence). The CDR3 spans 15 residues. The CDR3 spells CASSQGTEPNEKLFF. DNA for the CDR3: TGTGCTAGCAGCCAGGGGACCGAACCTAATGAAAAACTGTTTTTT.